This is a list of T cell receptor beta chains from one sample in a study of blood T cell repertoires in COVID-19. The table came from immunoSEQ multiplex PCR; TCRdb's copy has only in-frame clones and leaves some out. The data show around 200,000 clones, approximately 82% seen once. Sequenced sample: peripheral blood. The receptor source for this set is a man over 45 with active or convalescent COVID-19. Both conserved end residues are part of each CDR3. A D gene is named only where the DNA matches it firmly. Not all rows give a size; the values are once, few, many and, for expanded clones, a class.

clone size	V gene	J gene	D gene	CDR3 DNA	CDR3 protein
.	TRBV4-1	TRBJ1-5	.	TGCGCCAGCAGCCAAGATACACAGAGCAATCAGCCCCAGCATTTT	CASSQDTQSNQPQHF
.	TRBV5-5	TRBJ1-4	TRBD1	TGTGCCAGCAGCTTAGGGACAGGGCATGAAAAACTGTTTTTT	CASSLGTGHEKLFF
.	TRBV5-1	TRBJ2-2	TRBD2	TGCGCCAGCAGCTTGGGACTAGCGGGTTACACCGGGGAGCTGTTTTTT	CASSLGLAGYTGELFF
.	TRBV7-6	TRBJ2-7	.	TGTGCCAGCTCAGGGCCGCCAGGGCTCGAGCAGTACTTC	CASSGPPGLEQYF
once	TRBV19	TRBJ2-3	.	TGTGCCACCTTGTGGGGGGCAGATACGCAGTATTTT	CATLWGADTQYF
.	TRBV19	TRBJ1-5	.	TGTGCCAGTACCGACGGGGGGCAGCCCCAGCATTTT	CASTDGGQPQHF
.	TRBV10-2	TRBJ1-5	.	TGCGCCAGCAGTGAGCTCAATCAGCCCCAGCATTTT	CASSELNQPQHF
.	TRBV7-2	TRBJ1-2	TRBD1	TGTGCCAGCAGCCAGAACAGGGGGCAGGGCTATGGCTACACCTTC	CASSQNRGQGYGYTF
.	TRBV5-1	TRBJ1-5	TRBD1	TGCGCCAGCAGCCCGAAGACAGGGTCTGGACAGCCCCAGCATTTT	CASSPKTGSGQPQHF
.	TRBV28	TRBJ1-2	TRBD1	TGTGCCAGCAGTTCCCAGGGGGCGCCTGGCTACACCTTC	CASSSQGAPGYTF
.	TRBV9	TRBJ2-7	TRBD1	TGTGCCAGCAGCGTAGACAGGGGCGGAAGGAACGAGCAGTACTTC	CASSVDRGGRNEQYF
.	TRBV18	TRBJ2-3	TRBD1	TGTGCCAGCTCACAACAAAGGACAGGGACGCAGTATTTT	CASSQQRTGTQYF
.	TRBV29-1	TRBJ1-1	.	TGCAGCGTTTCTACGACAGGGAACACTGAAGCTTTCTTT	CSVSTTGNTEAFF
.	TRBV6-6	TRBJ2-7	TRBD1	TGTGCCAGCAGCGCCGGGACAGGGGCCTACGAGCAGTACTTC	CASSAGTGAYEQYF
.	TRBV6-5	TRBJ1-1	.	TGTGCCACTTGGGAGGGGAACACTGAAGCTTTCTTT	CATWEGNTEAFF
.	TRBV19	TRBJ2-1	TRBD2	TGTGCCAGTAGTGGGGCTAGCGGGAGGATAGTCAATGAGCAGTTCTTC	CASSGASGRIVNEQFF
.	TRBV18	TRBJ2-7	.	TGTGCCAGCTCACCATCAGGCAGCGAGCAGTACTTC	CASSPSGSEQYF
.	TRBV11-2	TRBJ1-4	.	TGTGCCAGCAGCTCTGGACGGGGGGGGGAAAAACTGTTTTTT	CASSSGRGGEKLFF
.	TRBV12-5	TRBJ1-1	TRBD1	TGTGCTAGTGGCCTCACAGGGGGCAACACTGAAGCTTTCTTT	CASGLTGGNTEAFF
once	TRBV11-2	TRBJ2-7	.	TGTGCCAGCAGCCTTGGACAGACCTACGAGCAGTACTTC	CASSLGQTYEQYF
once	TRBV15	TRBJ2-3	.	TGTGCCACCAGCAGAGATCAGAAATTTCCTTTAACAGATACGCAGTATTTT	CATSRDQKFPLTDTQYF
once	TRBV7-2	TRBJ2-2	.	TGTGCCAGCAGCCGCCCAGGGACCGGGGAGCTGTTTTTT	CASSRPGTGELFF
.	TRBV9	TRBJ2-1	TRBD1	TGTGCCAGCAGCCCCTGGGACAGGCCAAACCCCAATGAGCAGTTCTTC	CASSPWDRPNPNEQFF
.	TRBV7-2	TRBJ1-1	TRBD1	TGTGCCAGCAGCACGATCCGAGACAGGGATGAAGCTTTCTTT	CASSTIRDRDEAFF
once	TRBV30	TRBJ1-1	.	TGTGCCTGGAGAGAATGGGGCACCACTGAAGCTTTCTTT	CAWREWGTTEAFF
.	TRBV11-3	TRBJ2-2	TRBD2	TGTGCCAGCAGCCCCGGGACTAGGGTCTCCGGGGAGCTGTTTTTT	CASSPGTRVSGELFF
.	TRBV19	TRBJ2-2	.	TGTGCCAGTAGTAACGCGCGCGGCACCGGGGAGCTGTTTTTT	CASSNARGTGELFF
.	TRBV10-1	TRBJ1-5	.	TGCGCCAGCAGTGCAGGGGCAGGTCAGCCCCAGCATTTT	CASSAGAGQPQHF
.	TRBV4-3	TRBJ1-2	.	TGCGCCAGCAGCCAAGCGAAGGGAAGCGGGCCCGTCTTC	CASSQAKGSGPVF
.	TRBV9	TRBJ2-3	.	TGTGCCAGCAGCGCCCGACAGGATGACATGGATACGCAGTATTTT	CASSARQDDMDTQYF
.	TRBV6-2/TRBV6-3	TRBJ2-7	TRBD1	TGTGCCAGCAGTTCTCCTGGACAGGGGGCTGGCGAGCAGTACTTC	CASSSPGQGAGEQYF
few	TRBV5-1	TRBJ1-2	.	TGCGCCAGCAGCCCCGAACAGGGTTCCTATGGCTACACCTTC	CASSPEQGSYGYTF
.	TRBV19	TRBJ1-5	.	TGTGCCACCCAGGTTAGGGACACCGATCAGCCCCAGCATTTT	CATQVRDTDQPQHF
.	TRBV19	TRBJ2-7	TRBD2	TGTGCCAGTAGTACTAGCGGGAGAAGCTCCTACGAGCAGTACTTC	CASSTSGRSSYEQYF